This T cell receptor (beta chain) was identified in a study of blood T cell repertoires in COVID-19. Study details: COVID-19 samples collected from the United States, Italy and Spain covered acute and convalescent phases. Sources were T cells, B-cell-depleted T cells, or PBMCs; the material itself was cDNA or gDNA.

As handled by the study authors: Reference gene primer amplification gave nucleated cell count estimates. Clones were sequenced by immunoSEQ multiplex PCR, and TCRdb holds only the in-frame ones, with some missing. D and trimming were read from the DNA, whereas the V and J calls and clone size are those reported in that table. The top ten clones hold 11% of a sample with about 230,000 clones, more than 75% of them seen once. CDR1 LNHNV and CDR2 YYDKDF come from the germline V gene (reference sequence). The length of the CDR3 is 17 residues. As concerns this clone: An end of the junction differs from the germline gene, which may be a read error.

The sequence came from a man aged 50 to 59 with COVID-19, enrolled during active disease. This chain joins TRBV15 and TRBJ2-5; tentatively, D is TRBD1 (6 bases). The sample was peripheral blood. The chain's CDR3 is CATSRGGQGTFEETRYF. The CDR3 region has the DNA TGTGCCACCAGCAGAGGGGGGCAGGGGACGTTTGAAGAGACCCGGTACTTC.